The 15 T cell receptor beta chains in this list originate from one sample, sequenced in a study of Ad26.COV2.S vaccination and SARS-CoV-2 variants. Profiling relied on immunoSEQ multiplex PCR, and the TCRdb table lists in-frame clones only, not all of them. The sample holds 40,000 to 55,000 clones, roughly 80% seen once. Sequenced here: peripheral blood, sampled after recovery from COVID-19. The receptors derive from a human donor who had recovered from COVID-19.

This clone was observed once. The V and J genes are TRBV11-2 and TRBJ2-4, with a possible D match to TRBD2 (6 bases). The CDR3 spans 15 residues. V gave up 7 bases and J gave up 0 bases, with 13 bases separating them. The germline V gene encodes CDR1 SGHAT and CDR2 FQNNGV. CDR3 in amino acids: CASTPWGLAKNIQYF. CDR3 coding DNA: TGTGCCAGCACCCCATGGGGACTAGCCAAAAACATTCAGTACTTC.

V gene TRBV19 combines with J gene TRBJ1-2; TRBD1 matches at 7 bases. V shed 9 bases, J shed 8 bases, and the junction held 9 bases outside the gene matches. This CDR3 has 12 amino acids. CDR1 and CDR2 (germline): LNHDA, SQIVND (reference sequence). In DNA form, the CDR3 reads TGTGCCAGCAGGGGGGTTGGCGAGGGCTACACCTTC. It codes for CASRGVGEGYTF.

The chain couples TRBV18 to TRBJ1-2; 7 bases map to TRBD1. V lost 3 bases and J lost 3; bases outside the gene matches: 13. Germline V CDR1 and CDR2: KGHSH, LQKENI. The CDR3 runs 17 residues. The DNA for the CDR3 is TGTGCCAGCTCACCCCGGATAGGGGGCGAGGATCACTATGGCTACACCTTC. Protein sequence: CASSPRIGGEDHYGYTF.

The chain combines TRBV23-1 with TRBJ2-3, with 8 bases identical to TRBD1. TRBV23-1 is treated as an ORF (open reading frame) with a function not yet certain. The CDR3 loop spans 19 amino acids. The J segment lost 4 bases and the V segment lost 1 base, leaving 16 bases of the junction unmatched. This chain's CDR3 is CASSQWKRQGINCADTQYF. In nucleotides, the CDR3 is TGCGCCAGCAGTCAATGGAAGCGACAGGGGATAAATTGTGCAGATACGCAGTATTTT.

This sequence joins TRBV28 and TRBJ1-5; D is undetermined. There are 15 residues in the CDR3. Germline V gene lookup returns CDR1 MDHEN and CDR2 SYDVKM. V shed 4 bases and J shed 4 bases, with 14 bases lying between them. The CDR3 loop reads CASSSRGRENQPQHF. In DNA, the CDR3 is TGTGCCAGCAGTTCACGAGGACGGGAGAATCAGCCCCAGCATTTT.

The chain links TRBV7-3 to TRBJ2-3; the D is unclear. The CDR3 has 13 residues. Per the germline V gene, CDR1 is SGHTA and CDR2 is FQGTGA. Between the trimmed V and J ends, which lost 6 bases and 2 bases, there was a span of 9 bases. CDR3 residues: CASRQPPTDTQYF. CDR3 bases: TGTGCCAGCAGGCAGCCCCCCACAGATACGCAGTATTTT.

The V call is TRBV20-1, the J call TRBJ2-2; TRBD2 aligns across 11 bases. This CDR3 contains 14 residues. V lost 3 bases, J lost 4 bases, and 1 base stayed unmatched. Germline CDR1 DFQATT, CDR2 SNEGSKA (reference sequence). CDR3 nucleotides: TGCAGTGCTAGTCTAGCGGGAGGCACCGGGGAGCTGTTTTTT. As protein: CSASLAGGTGELFF.

The gene calls are TRBV2 and TRBJ1-5, with D maybe TRBD1 (5 bases). This CDR3 spans 15 amino acids. Germline V gives CDR1 SNHLY, CDR2 FYNNEI. Trimming removed 5 bases at V and 4 bases at J, with 15 bases between. The CDR3: CASSYQGGGNQPQHF. The CDR3 DNA reads TGTGCCAGCAGTTACCAGGGAGGAGGAAATCAGCCCCAGCATTTT. Drawing the rest from reference TRBV2 and TRBJ1-5, the complete variable domain is EPEVTQTPSHQVTQMGQEVILRCVPISNHLYFYWYRQILGQKVEFLVSFYNNEISEKSEIFDDQFSVERPDGSNFTLKIRSTKLEDSAMYFCASSYQGGGNQPQHFGDGTRLSIL.

V gene TRBV7-2 combines with J gene TRBJ2-1; the D gene is possibly TRBD1 (5 bases). The CDR3 totals 15 residues. Trimming took 2 bases from V and 3 from J, leaving 11 bases between them. CDR1 and CDR2 (germline): SGHTA, FQGNSA. The CDR3 loop reads CASSLSGFLYNEQFF. The CDR3 DNA sequence: TGTGCCAGCAGCTTATCAGGGTTCCTCTACAATGAGCAGTTCTTC.

This clone was seen once. V and J are TRBV9 and TRBJ1-2; D is possibly TRBD1 (6 bases). With 5 bases removed from V and 8 bases from J, the gap between germline ends came to 16 bases. The CDR3 runs 13 residues. Germline CDR1 reads SGDLS; CDR2 reads YYNGEE. The CDR3 sequence: CASRGQGLGGYTF. Written as DNA, the CDR3 is TGTGCCAGCAGGGGGCAGGGGCTAGGCGGCTACACCTTC.

The chain carries TRBV6-5 and TRBJ1-2; the D is unclear. CDR3 length: 13 amino acids. Germline CDR1 and CDR2: MNHEY and SVGAGI. The ends were cut back, 10 bases at V and 0 bases at J, with 12 bases in the middle. The CDR3: CAIARSSNYGYTF. The DNA of the CDR3 is TGTGCCATTGCCCGCTCTTCTAACTATGGCTACACCTTC.

The chain employs TRBV18 and TRBJ1-5; no clear D. Trimming removed 3 bases at V and 6 bases at J, with 9 bases between. This CDR3 region has 13 residues. Germline V gene data show CDR1 as KGHSH and CDR2 as LQKENI. CDR3: CASSPRGGQPQHF. CDR3 DNA: TGTGCCAGCTCACCCCGCGGTGGTCAGCCCCAGCATTTT.

The chain carries TRBV29-1 and TRBJ2-1; the D gene is possibly TRBD2 (5 bases). The V end was cut by 4 bases, the J end by 4 bases, with 11 bases between. Germline-derived CDR1 and CDR2 are SQVTM and ANQGSEA. The CDR3 is 13 amino acids. The CDR3 nucleotides are TGCAGCGTTGCGGCGGGTAGGTACAATGAGCAGTTCTTC. It codes for CSVAAGRYNEQFF.

The V call is TRBV21-1, the J call TRBJ1-6; the table names TRBD1, a call not compared with the DNA. TRBV21-1 is deemed a pseudogene. CDR3 length equals 14 residues. CDR3 DNA sequence: TGTGCCAGCAGCGAGACAGGGGAGGTTTCACCCCTCCACTTT. Translated: CASSETGEVSPLHF.

This chain links TRBV15 with TRBJ2-1; TRBD1 might be the D (6 bases). V was clipped by 4 bases and J by 6 bases, with 10 bases between them. The CDR3 runs 13 residues. In germline, CDR1 is LNHNV, CDR2 YYDKDF (reference sequence). CDR3 sequence reads: CATSIRQVNEQFF. DNA of the CDR3: TGTGCCACCAGCATAAGACAGGTCAATGAGCAGTTCTTC. Full variable domain (rest looked up from reference TRBV15 and TRBJ2-1): DAMVIQNPRYQVTQFGKPVTLSCSQTLNHNVMYWYQQKSSQAPKLLFHYYDKDFNNEADTPDNFQSRRPNTSFCFLDIRSPGLGDTAMYLCATSIRQVNEQFFGPGTRLTVL.